The TCR beta chain under discussion was sequenced for a study of blood T cell repertoires in COVID-19. Study information: The origin of the acute and convalescent COVID-19 samples was the United States, Italy and Spain.

Only in-frame clones appear in the TCRdb table, and some are missing; sequencing was by immunoSEQ multiplex PCR. The table shows some 390,000 clones, with over 75% occurring only once. The V gene's germline CDR1 is SGHVS and CDR2 FNYEAQ. With 7 bases removed from V and 5 bases from J, the gap between germline ends came to 20 bases. The CDR3 has 15 amino acids. This TCR came from a man aged 30 to 45 who had recovered from COVID-19. The sample taken for sequencing was PBMCs or T cells enriched from blood (not recorded which). The chain combines TRBV7-6 with TRBJ2-5; TRBD1 might be the D (6 bases). CDR3 DNA: TGTGCCAGCACCAACACCCAGGGGCTAGGGGAGACCCAGTACTTC. This encodes CASTNTQGLGETQYF.